This TCR beta chain emerged from a study of CD8+CD57+ T cells in acquired aplastic anemia. Whole-study context: DNA recovered from sorted CD4+ and CD8+ cells had a mean of approximately 3 ug. Study-level findings and limits: There were twenty-nine CD8+ CDR3 sequences that occurred in both patients and controls.

This clonotype appeared once. Its antigen is unidentified. V lost 0 bases to trimming and J lost 2 bases, with 2 bases between them. Germline CDR1 reads LNHNV; CDR2 reads YYDKDF (reference sequence). The CDR3 is 13 amino acids. Genomic DNA provided the template from which TCR beta VDJ and CDR3 profiles were obtained. TCRdb ran MiXCR on the reads and lists one entry per CDR3 protein. This sample has about 160,000 distinct CDR3 sequences; about 45% occur once, and the top ten carry 2.5% to 4%. Sequenced patients had shown CD8+CD57+ cell expansion by flow cytometry. Every patient had severe acquired aplastic anemia.

The TCR comes from a human donor with aplastic anemia. The sample comprised sorted CD4+, CD8+, or CD8+CD57+ T cells (not recorded which) from PBMCs. The chain is built from TRBV15 and TRBJ1-5; D unresolved. The CDR3 DNA sequence: TGTGCCACCAGCAGAGATGGCAATCAGCCCCAGCATTTT. Protein sequence: CATSRDGNQPQHF.